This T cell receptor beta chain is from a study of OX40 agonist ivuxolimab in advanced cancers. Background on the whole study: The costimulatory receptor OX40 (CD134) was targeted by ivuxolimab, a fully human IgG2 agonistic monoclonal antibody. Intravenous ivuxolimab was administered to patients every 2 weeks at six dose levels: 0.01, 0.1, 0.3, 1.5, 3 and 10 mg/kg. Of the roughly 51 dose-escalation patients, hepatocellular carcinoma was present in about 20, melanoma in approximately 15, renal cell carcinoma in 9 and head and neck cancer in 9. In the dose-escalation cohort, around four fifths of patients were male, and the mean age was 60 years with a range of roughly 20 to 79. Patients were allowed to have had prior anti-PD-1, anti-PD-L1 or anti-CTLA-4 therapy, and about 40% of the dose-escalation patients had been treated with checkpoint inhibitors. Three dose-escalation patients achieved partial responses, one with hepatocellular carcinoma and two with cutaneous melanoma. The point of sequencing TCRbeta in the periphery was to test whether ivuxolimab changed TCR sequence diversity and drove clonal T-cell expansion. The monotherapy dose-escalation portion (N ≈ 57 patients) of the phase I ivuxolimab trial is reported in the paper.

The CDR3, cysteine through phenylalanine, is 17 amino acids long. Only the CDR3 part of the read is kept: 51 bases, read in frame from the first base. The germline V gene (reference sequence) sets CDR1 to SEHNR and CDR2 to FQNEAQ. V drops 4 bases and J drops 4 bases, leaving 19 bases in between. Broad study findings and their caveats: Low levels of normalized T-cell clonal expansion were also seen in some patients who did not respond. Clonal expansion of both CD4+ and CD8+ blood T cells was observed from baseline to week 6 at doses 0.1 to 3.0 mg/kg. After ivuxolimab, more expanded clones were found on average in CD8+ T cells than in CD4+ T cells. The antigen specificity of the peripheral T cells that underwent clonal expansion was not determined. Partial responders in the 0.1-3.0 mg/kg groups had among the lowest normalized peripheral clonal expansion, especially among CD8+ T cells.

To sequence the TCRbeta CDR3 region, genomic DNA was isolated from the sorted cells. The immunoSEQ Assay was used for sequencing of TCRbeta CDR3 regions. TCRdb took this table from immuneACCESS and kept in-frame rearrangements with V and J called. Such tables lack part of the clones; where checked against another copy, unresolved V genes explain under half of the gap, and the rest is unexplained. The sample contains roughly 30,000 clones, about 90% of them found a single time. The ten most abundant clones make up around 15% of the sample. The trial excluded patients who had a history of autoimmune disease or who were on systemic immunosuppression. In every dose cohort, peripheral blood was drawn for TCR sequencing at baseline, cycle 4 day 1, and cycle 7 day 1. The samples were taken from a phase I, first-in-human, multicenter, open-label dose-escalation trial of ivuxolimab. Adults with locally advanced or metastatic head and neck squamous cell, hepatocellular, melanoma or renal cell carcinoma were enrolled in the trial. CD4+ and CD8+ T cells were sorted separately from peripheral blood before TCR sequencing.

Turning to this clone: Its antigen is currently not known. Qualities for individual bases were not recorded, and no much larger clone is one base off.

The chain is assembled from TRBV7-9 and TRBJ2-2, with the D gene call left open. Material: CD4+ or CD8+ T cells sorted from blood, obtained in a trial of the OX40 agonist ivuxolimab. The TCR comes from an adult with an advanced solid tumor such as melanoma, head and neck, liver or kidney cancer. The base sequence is TGTGCCAGCAGCTCGCCTGAACAAGGATTACTCACCGGGGAGCTGTTTTTT. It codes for CASSSPEQGLLTGELFF.